This TCR beta chain came from a study of T cells in Graves' hyperthyroidism and ophthalmopathy. This clonotype was seen at least ten times. The TCR beta CDR3 regions underwent amplification using RNA transcripts as the source. The TCR CDR3 first-round RT-PCR relied on the HTBI primer set. TCRdb re-derived calls from the multiplex PCR reads in MiXCR, one entry per CDR3 protein. The sample has some 440,000 distinct CDR3 sequences; less than 20% are singletons. The sample was blood. The sequence came from a woman aged 18-29 years with Graves' hyperthyroidism.

The CDR3 region has the DNA TGCAGTGCTAGAGATCGACAGCCCGTGCAGTTCTTC. As protein: CSARDRQPVQFF. The rearrangement links TRBV20-1 to TRBJ2-1; tentative D call: TRBD1 (5 bases). V was cut by 0 bases and J by 12 bases, with 12 bases left in between. The germline gives CDR1 DFQATT, CDR2 SNEGSKA (reference sequence). The length of the CDR3 is 12 residues.